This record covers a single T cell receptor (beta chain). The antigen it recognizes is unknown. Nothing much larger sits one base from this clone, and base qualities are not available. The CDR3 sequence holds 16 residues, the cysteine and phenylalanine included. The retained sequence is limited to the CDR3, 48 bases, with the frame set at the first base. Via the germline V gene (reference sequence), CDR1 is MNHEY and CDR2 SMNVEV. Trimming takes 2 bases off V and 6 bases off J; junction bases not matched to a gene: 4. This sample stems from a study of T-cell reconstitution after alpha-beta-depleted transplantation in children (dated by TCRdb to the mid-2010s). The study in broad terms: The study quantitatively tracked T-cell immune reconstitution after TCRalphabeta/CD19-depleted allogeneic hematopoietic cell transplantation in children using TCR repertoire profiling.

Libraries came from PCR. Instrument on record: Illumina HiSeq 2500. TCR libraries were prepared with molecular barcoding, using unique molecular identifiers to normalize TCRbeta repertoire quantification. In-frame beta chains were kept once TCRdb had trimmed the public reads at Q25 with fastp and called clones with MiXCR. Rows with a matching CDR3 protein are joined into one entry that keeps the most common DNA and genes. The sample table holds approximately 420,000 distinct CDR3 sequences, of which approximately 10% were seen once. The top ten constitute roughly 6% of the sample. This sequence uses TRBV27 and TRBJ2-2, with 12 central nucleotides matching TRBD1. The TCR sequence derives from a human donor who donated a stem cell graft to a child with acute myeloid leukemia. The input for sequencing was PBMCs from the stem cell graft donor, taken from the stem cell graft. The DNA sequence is TGTGCCAGCAGTTTAATCGGGACAGGGGGCCCCGGGGAGCTGTTTTTT. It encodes CASSLIGTGGPGELFF.